Listed here is a single T cell receptor beta chain. Its cognate antigen is unknown. The source material, RNA transcripts, was used to amplify TCR beta CDR3 regions. First-round RT-PCR of the TCR CDR3 relied on the HTBI primer set. MiXCR, run by TCRdb on the multiplex PCR reads, gives a single entry per CDR3 protein. This table has around 300,000 distinct CDR3 sequences, around 19% appearing once. The sample is drawn from a study of T cells in Graves' hyperthyroidism and ophthalmopathy. Study information: Staff took peripheral blood when the initial diagnosis was made, before any treatment began.

Study outcomes and limitations: Most thyroid clonotypes with frequency above 0.001 were detected in blood.

In the ophthalmopathy cohort, Clinical Activity Score was at least 3, NOSPECS grade at least 4, and duration under 3 months. PBMCs were derived from around 10 ml fresh peripheral blood. The source of this sequence is a man in his fifties with Graves' ophthalmopathy. Material for sequencing was blood.

The CDR3 loop is CATSGATISGNTIYF. CDR3 coding DNA: TGTGCCACCAGTGGCGCTACGATCTCTGGAAACACCATATATTTT. The V and J genes are TRBV24-1 and TRBJ1-3; no definite D call. V was pared by 5 bases and J by 0 bases, with 10 bases between. Germline assignment: CDR1 KGHDR and CDR2 SFDVKD. The CDR3 consists of 15 residues.